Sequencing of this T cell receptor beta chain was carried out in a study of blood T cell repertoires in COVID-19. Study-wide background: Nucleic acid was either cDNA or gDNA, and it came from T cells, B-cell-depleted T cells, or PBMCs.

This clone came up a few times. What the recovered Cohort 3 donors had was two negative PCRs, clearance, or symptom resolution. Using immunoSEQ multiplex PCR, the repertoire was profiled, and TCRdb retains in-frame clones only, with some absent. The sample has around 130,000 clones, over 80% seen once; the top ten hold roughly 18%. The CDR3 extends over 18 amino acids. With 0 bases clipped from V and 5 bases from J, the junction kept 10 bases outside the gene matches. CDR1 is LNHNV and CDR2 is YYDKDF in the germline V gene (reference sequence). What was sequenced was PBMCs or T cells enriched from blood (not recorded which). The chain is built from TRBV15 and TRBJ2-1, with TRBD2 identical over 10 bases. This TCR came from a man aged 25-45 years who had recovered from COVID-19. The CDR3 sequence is CATSRDAPLAGPDNEQFF. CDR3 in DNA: TGTGCCACCAGCAGAGATGCCCCACTAGCGGGACCTGACAATGAGCAGTTCTTC.